Included here is one T cell receptor beta chain sequence, with context. Study processing details: Reference gene primer amplification in the assay estimated nucleated cell counts. Clones were sequenced by immunoSEQ multiplex PCR, and TCRdb holds only the in-frame ones, with some missing. D and trimming come from the DNA, and the V and J calls and clone size come from that table. The sample shows over 110,000 clones, roughly 84% of them seen only once. Germline-derived CDR1 and CDR2 are SGHAT and FQNNGV. The J segment lost 6 bases and the V segment lost 4 bases, leaving 6 bases of the junction unmatched. This CDR3 is built from 15 residues. This specimen comes from a study of blood T cell repertoires in COVID-19. Study background: Whether acute or convalescent, the COVID-19 samples came from the United States, Italy and Spain. PBMCs, B-cell-depleted T cells, or T cells were the source of the cDNA or gDNA that made up the material.

Material: PBMCs or T cells enriched from blood (not recorded which). The V gene is TRBV11-2, the J gene TRBJ2-7, with TRBD2 matching 13 bases. The clonotype originates from a man aged 50 or older in a cohort exposed to, infected with or recovered from COVID-19 (not recorded which). The CDR3 region has the DNA TGTGCCAGCAGCTCGGGGACTAGCGGGATTGTCGAGCAGTACTTC. Translation gives CASSSGTSGIVEQYF.